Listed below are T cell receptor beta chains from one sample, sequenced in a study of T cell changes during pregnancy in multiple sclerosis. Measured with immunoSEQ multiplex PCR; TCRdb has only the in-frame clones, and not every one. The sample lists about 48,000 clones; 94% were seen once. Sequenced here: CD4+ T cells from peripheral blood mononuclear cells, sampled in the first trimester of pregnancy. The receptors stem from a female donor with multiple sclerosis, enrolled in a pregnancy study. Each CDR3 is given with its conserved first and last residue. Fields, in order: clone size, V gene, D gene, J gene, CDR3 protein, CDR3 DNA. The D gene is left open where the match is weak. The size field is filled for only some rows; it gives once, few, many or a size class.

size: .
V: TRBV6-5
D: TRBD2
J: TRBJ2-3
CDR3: CASREGGGLTDTQYF
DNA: TGTGCCAGCCGGGAGGGCGGGGGGCTAACAGATACGCAGTATTTT

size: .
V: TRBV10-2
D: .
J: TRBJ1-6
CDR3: CASSEGAYNSPLHF
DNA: TGCGCCAGCAGTGAGGGGGCGTATAATTCACCCCTCCACTTT

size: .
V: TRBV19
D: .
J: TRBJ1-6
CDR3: CASSLVSSYNSPLHF
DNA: TGTGCCAGTAGTTTGGTTAGCTCCTATAATTCACCCCTCCACTTT

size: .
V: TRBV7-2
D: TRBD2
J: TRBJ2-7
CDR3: CASSTTSGASYEQYF
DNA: TGTGCCAGCAGCACGACTAGCGGGGCCTCCTACGAGCAGTACTTC

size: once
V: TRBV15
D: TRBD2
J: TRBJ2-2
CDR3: CATSSRRGGTGELFF
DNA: TGTGCCACCAGCTCCCGACGGGGGGGCACCGGGGAGCTGTTTTTT

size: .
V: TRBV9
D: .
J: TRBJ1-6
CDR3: CASSLRVGRGSPLHF
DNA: TGTGCCAGCAGCCTTCGGGTGGGCCGGGGATCACCCCTCCACTTT

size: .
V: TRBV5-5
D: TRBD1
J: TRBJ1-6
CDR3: CASSLYRGNSPLHF
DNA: TGTGCCAGCAGCTTATACAGGGGGAATTCACCCCTCCACTTT

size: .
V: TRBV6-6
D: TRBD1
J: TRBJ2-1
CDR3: CASSYGQGVNDEQFF
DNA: TGTGCCAGCAGTTACGGACAGGGCGTAAACGATGAGCAGTTCTTC

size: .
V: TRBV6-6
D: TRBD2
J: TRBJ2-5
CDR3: CASSRGLAGETQYF
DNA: TGTGCCAGCAGTCGTGGACTAGCGGGAGAGACCCAGTACTTC

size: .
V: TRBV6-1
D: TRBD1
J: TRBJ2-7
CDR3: CATTDRVAYEQYF
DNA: TGTGCCACCACCGACAGGGTTGCCTACGAGCAGTACTTC

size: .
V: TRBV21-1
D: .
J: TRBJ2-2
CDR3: CASSLVWVGTGELFF
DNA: TGTGCCAGCAGTCTGGTTTGGGTCGGGACCGGGGAGCTGTTTTTT

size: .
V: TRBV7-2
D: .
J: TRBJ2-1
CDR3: CASSLVVDNYNEQFF
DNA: TGTGCCAGCAGCTTAGTGGTGGACAACTACAATGAGCAGTTCTTC

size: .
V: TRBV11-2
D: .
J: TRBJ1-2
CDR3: CASRPNKGPNYGYTF
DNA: TGTGCCAGCAGGCCAAACAAGGGGCCTAACTATGGCTACACCTTC

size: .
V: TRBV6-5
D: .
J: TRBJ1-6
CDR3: CASSFGIDSPLHF
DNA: TGTGCCAGCAGTTTCGGGATAGATTCACCCCTCCACTTT

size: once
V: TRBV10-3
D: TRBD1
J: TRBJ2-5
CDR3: CATRDRAQETQYF
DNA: TGTGCCACTCGGGACAGGGCACAAGAGACCCAGTACTTC

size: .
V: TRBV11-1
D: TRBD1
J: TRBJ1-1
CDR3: CASSGPTGVQAFF
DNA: TGTGCCAGCAGCGGGCCGACAGGGGTGCAAGCTTTCTTT

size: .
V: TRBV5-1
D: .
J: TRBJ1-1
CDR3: CASSLVEYTEAFF
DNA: TGCGCCAGCAGCTTGGTGGAGTACACTGAAGCTTTCTTT